The clone carrying this T cell receptor (beta chain) appeared once. Per the germline V gene, CDR1 is SGDLS and CDR2 is YYNGEE. The CDR3 covers 14 residues. V dropped 6 bases and J dropped 8 bases, with 20 bases sitting between them. The data originate from a study of cytomegalovirus exposure and HLA in healthy donors. The PCR was carried out with 60 Vbeta primers and 13 Jbeta primers. The assay was immunoSEQ multiplex PCR, and TCRdb's table has in-frame clones only and misses some. The sample has approximately 100,000 clones; about 79% are singletons. The rearrangement uses TRBV9 and TRBJ1-2, with D perhaps matching TRBD1 (6 bases). This receptor was taken from a man in his fifties or sixties in good health and CMV-seropositive. Input material: PBMCs. The CDR3 protein is CASTPGHRTGGYTF. CDR3 DNA sequence: TGTGCCAGCACCCCGGGACACCGAACGGGGGGCTACACCTTC.